This T cell receptor (beta chain) was sequenced during a study of shared clonotypes between healthy human individuals. Findings and limits, study-wide: Large depth notwithstanding, sorted-subset sequencing proved incomplete by rarefaction. The authors expected sequencing depth to affect clonotype sharing among donors. Across subsets, estimated richness was generally greater for naive than for memory populations.

The CDR3 loop spans 11 amino acids. V shed 3 bases and J shed 5 bases, with 1 base lying between them. The V gene's germline CDR1 is SGHTA and CDR2 FQGTGA. The data were produced by immunoSEQ multiplex PCR, yet TCRdb's version contains in-frame clones alone and is incomplete. The sample consists of about 870,000 clones, almost 95% of them appearing once. This clone appeared a single time. The antigen remains undetermined. This CDR3 is also generated by other DNA sequences in the sample. Naive CD8 cells lacked CD45RO and underwent positive selection for CCR7, leaving out terminally differentiated effector memory CD45RA+ cells.

The TCR comes from a man aged 30-40 years in good health. The specimen sequenced was naive CD8+ T cells sorted from blood. The chain has TRBV7-3 and TRBJ2-2; D remains unclear. The CDR3 nucleotides are TGTGCCAGCAGCTTGACCGGGGAGCTGTTTTTT. The encoded protein is CASSLTGELFF.